This T cell receptor beta chain was retrieved from a study of T cell repertoires in cytomegalovirus infection. Study at large: CMV epitopes, recently identified HLA-C-restricted and well-studied HLA-B-restricted, were used. CMV infection together with matching HLA type was indicated by public TCR beta signatures.

Findings and limits, study-wide: Clonotype analysis showed dominance of the ex vivo response by HLA-C-restricted CMV-specific TCR beta clonotypes. Carriage of CMV together with the relevant HLA was identifiable through cumulative public TCR beta family frequency.

TCRdb reprocessed the reads via MiXCR and lists one record per CDR3 protein. The table includes roughly 800,000 distinct CDR3 sequences, approximately 32% detected once. Germline CDR1 SEHNR, CDR2 FQNEAQ (reference sequence). Trimming left V 5 bases short and J 6 bases short, with 19 bases between. This CDR3 is built from 15 residues. Note on this clonotype: Antigen unknown.

The starting material was cultured CD8+ T cells from PBMCs, obtained from culture after CMV antigen stimulation. This TCR derives from a human donor in good health (CMV status not recorded). Some clones in this sample may be carry-over from other donors' samples. The chain is built from TRBV7-9 and TRBJ2-5; a possible D gene is TRBD2 (6 bases). The CDR3 sequence is CASSRGEGTLQTQYF. The CDR3 DNA sequence: TGTGCCAGCAGCCGCGGAGAGGGGACTCTCCAGACCCAGTACTTC. Filled out from reference TRBV7-9 and TRBJ2-5, the complete variable domain reads DTGVSQNPRHKITKRGQNVTFRCDPISEHNRLYWYRQTLGQGPEFLTYFQNEAQLEKSRLLSDRFSAERPKGSFSTLEIQRTEQGDSAMYLCASSRGEGTLQTQYFGPGTRLLVL.